This T cell receptor beta chain is drawn from a study of cytomegalovirus exposure and HLA in healthy donors. In the study overall: Researchers previously reported finding roughly 120 million unique TCR beta sequences from about 170 million T cells. Early release data held 75 million to 100 million unique TCRs from HLA-typed donors. The study's findings and limits: A reported reduction in N-insertions relative to the roughly 710-donor mean was seen in an Asian-associated ancestry cluster in a later analysis.

With regard to this clone: The antigen is unknown.

The PCR used 60 Vbeta and 13 Jbeta primers. TCRdb's copy holds only in-frame clones and misses some; the assay was immunoSEQ multiplex PCR. The table lists approximately 130,000 clones, with roughly 2% in the top ten. The CDR3 runs to 16 residues. Germline V gene lookup returns CDR1 MGHRA and CDR2 YSYEKL. V shed 0 bases and J shed 10 bases, with 19 bases lying between them. The TCR was taken from an older woman in good health and CMV-seronegative. Source material: PBMCs. The chain uses TRBV4-1 and TRBJ2-1; D uncertain. The CDR3 DNA follows: TGCGCCAGCAGCCAAGATTCAGTTGGCCTCCCGATAGAGCAGTTCTTC. Translating it yields CASSQDSVGLPIEQFF.